The 15 T cell receptor beta chains reported below all come from one sample, sequenced in a study of T cell changes during pregnancy in multiple sclerosis. Profiling relied on immunoSEQ multiplex PCR, and the TCRdb table lists in-frame clones only, not all of them. The data hold about 62,000 clones, with around 93% observed a single time. The sequencing here drew on peripheral blood, taken in the second trimester of pregnancy. The receptors originated from a female donor in good health, enrolled as a control in a pregnancy study.

This clone is a singleton in its sample. A junction boundary mismatches the germline segment, possibly from a read error. This chain joins TRBV7-7 and TRBJ2-1, with 7 bases that match TRBD2. The CDR3 is made up of 16 amino acids. Germline V lookup: CDR1 SSHAT, CDR2 FNYEAQ (reference sequence). CDR3 residues: CASSLAIASGTDEQFF. The CDR3 coding sequence is TGTGCTAGCAGCTTAGCGATAGCTAGCGGCACCGATGAGCAGTTCTTC.

This clone was observed at least ten times. This CDR3 reads CASGNTGDLLYNEQFF. CDR3 nucleotide sequence: TGTGCCAGCGGGAACACAGGGGACCTACTATACAATGAGCAGTTCTTC. The gene calls are TRBV7-9 and TRBJ2-1, with 7 bases matching TRBD1. CDR3 size: 16 residues. V shed 8 bases and J 4 bases; nucleotides not matched to a gene: 14. CDR1 and CDR2 from the germline V gene are SEHNR and FQNEAQ (reference sequence).

The chain joins TRBV6-4 to TRBJ1-5; possibly TRBD1 for D (5 bases). The CDR3 totals 13 residues. CDR1 and CDR2 from the germline V gene are MRHNA and SNTAGT. V shed 5 bases and J shed 7 bases, with 12 bases lying between them. CDR3 loop: CASSQGLGQPQHF. DNA for the CDR3: TGTGCCAGCAGTCAGGGTTTAGGGCAGCCCCAGCATTTT.

The V call is TRBV7-8, the J call TRBJ1-4, with D possibly being TRBD1 (6 bases). The germline gives CDR1 SGHVS, CDR2 FQNEAQ. Deletions cut 1 base from V and 8 bases from J, with 11 bases between. The CDR3 contains 14 residues. CDR3 in amino acids: CASSLGGGEEKLFF. CDR3 coding DNA: TGTGCCAGCAGCTTAGGCGGGGGCGAGGAAAAACTGTTTTTT.

As DNA, the CDR3 is TGTGCCAGCAGTGACAGGGTGCAGGAAAAACTGTTTTTT. It encodes CASSDRVQEKLFF. The chain combines TRBV25-1 with TRBJ1-4; D is possibly TRBD1 (5 bases). Germline values: CDR1 MGHDK, CDR2 SYGVNS. This CDR3 is 13 amino acids long. V was cut by 3 bases and J by 8 bases, with 10 bases left in between.

The chain uses TRBV7-9 and TRBJ2-3, with 10 bases identical to TRBD1. The CDR3 is 15 residues long. Germline trimming cut 5 bases from V and 3 bases from J; bases unmatched to any gene: 5. Germline V gene sequence: CDR1 SEHNR, CDR2 FQNEAQ (reference sequence). The CDR3 DNA is TGTGCCAGCAGCCCCGGGACAGGGGAGACAGATACGCAGTATTTT. Its protein is CASSPGTGETDTQYF.

This chain connects TRBV18 to TRBJ2-5; D not certain. Per the germline V gene, CDR1 is KGHSH and CDR2 is LQKENI. The V end was cut by 1 base, the J end by 4 bases, with 16 bases between. The CDR3 length is 16 residues. The CDR3 here is CASSPLGALPGETQYF. CDR3 nucleotides: TGTGCCAGCTCACCACTGGGCGCGCTCCCCGGAGAGACCCAGTACTTC. Using reference TRBV18 and TRBJ2-5 for the parts outside the CDR3, the full variable domain is NAGVMQNPRHLVRRRGQEARLRCSPMKGHSHVYWYRQLPEEGLKFMVYLQKENIIDESGMPKERFSAEFPKEGPSILRIQQVVRGDSAAYFCASSPLGALPGETQYFGPGTRLLVL.

This clone was counted only a few times. The chain carries TRBV9 and TRBJ1-1; the D is unclear. V lost 3 bases and J lost 4, with 10 bases in between. Germline assignment: CDR1 SGDLS and CDR2 YYNGEE. The CDR3 length is 13 residues. Here the CDR3 DNA reads TGTGCCAGCAGCGCCTTAGAGGCCACTGAAGCTTTCTTT. Its translation: CASSALEATEAFF.

This clone was recorded once. The chain carries TRBV4-1 and TRBJ1-4; 7 bases map to TRBD1. The CDR3 contains 17 residues. Germline V gives CDR1 MGHRA, CDR2 YSYEKL. The junction had 11 bases not matched to a gene; V was cut back by 1 base and J by 6 bases. The CDR3 region has the DNA TGCGCCAGCAGCCAAGCCAAAGGGACAGCGGGAGATGAAAAACTGTTTTTT. This encodes CASSQAKGTAGDEKLFF.

The chain uses TRBV4-1 and TRBJ2-2, with TRBD1 identical over 11 bases. The junction had 6 bases not matched to a gene; V was cut back by 4 bases and J by 5 bases. The germline V gene encodes CDR1 MGHRA and CDR2 YSYEKL. The CDR3 is 16 residues long. The CDR3, as DNA: TGCGCCAGCAGCCGAGGACAGGGGGCGCCGACCGGGGAGCTGTTTTTT. Amino acid sequence: CASSRGQGAPTGELFF.

The chain is built from TRBV9 and TRBJ2-1, with TRBD2 matching 10 bases. The CDR3 covers 16 residues. CDR1 and CDR2 from the germline V gene are SGDLS and YYNGEE. V was clipped by 3 bases and J by 3 bases; unmatched bases: 6. This CDR3 is CASSALAGGIYNEQFF. The CDR3 DNA reads as TGTGCCAGCAGCGCCTTAGCGGGGGGCATCTACAATGAGCAGTTCTTC.

CDR3 residues: CASRQGYNSPLHF. The CDR3 DNA reads as TGTGCCAGCAGACAGGGCTACAACTCACCCCTCCACTTT. The rearrangement uses TRBV6-5 and TRBJ1-6; a possible D gene is TRBD1 (6 bases). Trimming took off 6 bases at V and 10 bases at J, with 13 bases between the two ends. The germline V gene encodes CDR1 MNHEY and CDR2 SVGAGI. The CDR3 has 13 residues.

This clone was detected only a few times. The chain joins TRBV6-1 to TRBJ2-7, with D maybe TRBD2 (6 bases). The V gene lost 5 bases and the J gene lost 0 bases, with 11 bases spanning the gap. There are 14 residues in the CDR3. CDR1 and CDR2 from the germline V gene are MNHNS and SASEGT. The DNA of the CDR3 is TGTGCCAGCAGTCGGGACGGGAGCTCCTACGAGCAGTACTTC. It codes for CASSRDGSSYEQYF.

This chain joins TRBV6-5 and TRBJ1-1; 8 bases match TRBD1. Trimming removed 7 bases from V and 0 bases from J; junction bases left unmatched: 7. The germline gives CDR1 MNHEY, CDR2 SVGAGI. The CDR3 totals 15 residues. As DNA, the CDR3 is TGTGCCAGCAAGGGTCAGGGGGCGATGAACACTGAAGCTTTCTTT. Encoded protein: CASKGQGAMNTEAFF.

The chain carries TRBV7-9 and TRBJ1-2, with D tentatively TRBD1 (6 bases). V lost 1 base and J 7 bases, leaving 16 bases between the germline ends. Per germline, CDR1 SEHNR and CDR2 FQNEAQ (reference sequence). This CDR3 comprises 15 residues. The CDR3 region is CASSLVGGALGGYTF. The DNA for the CDR3 is TGTGCCAGCAGCTTAGTTGGGGGCGCCTTGGGTGGCTACACCTTC.